Listed below are T cell receptor beta chains from one sample, sequenced in a study of blood T cell repertoires in COVID-19. The protocol was immunoSEQ multiplex PCR, while the TCRdb copy is restricted to in-frame clones and leaves out a portion. The sample yields a few hundred thousand clones, 86% seen once. Specimen: peripheral blood. These TCRs come from a woman aged 50 to 65 with COVID-19, enrolled during active disease. Each CDR3 is given with its conserved first and last residue. Fields, in order: J gene, D gene, clone size, V gene, CDR3 DNA, CDR3 protein. The D gene is left open where the match is weak. Clone sizes are given selectively: once, few, many, or a class where the clone is expanded.

TRBJ2-1 | TRBD2 | once | TRBV6-5 | TGTGCCAGCAGTTACGGGCTAGCGGGGGTCAATGAGCAGTTCTTC | CASSYGLAGVNEQFF
TRBJ2-5 | TRBD2 | NA | TRBV20-1 | TGCAGTGCTAGTATGAGCGGGGGAGGCGGGCAAGAGACCCAGTACTTC | CSASMSGGGGQETQYF
TRBJ1-1 | TRBD1 | NA | TRBV5-1 | TGCGCCAGCAGCACGGCCGGGACAGGGAACACTGAAGCTTTCTTT | CASSTAGTGNTEAFF
TRBJ1-5 | NA | NA | TRBV30 | TGTGCCTGGAGTTCCGCGACTGATCAGCCCCAGCATTTT | CAWSSATDQPQHF
TRBJ1-4 | NA | NA | TRBV27 | TGTGCCAGCAGCCATGGACAGATCCTGACTAATGAAAAACTGTTTTTT | CASSHGQILTNEKLFF
TRBJ1-2 | TRBD1 | NA | TRBV30 | TGTGCCCTCTGGGCAGGGGGCGTCGACGGCTACACCTTC | CALWAGGVDGYTF
TRBJ1-4 | NA | NA | TRBV20-1 | TGCAGTGCTAGTGATACGGCTAATGAAAAACTGTTTTTT | CSASDTANEKLFF
TRBJ2-5 | TRBD2 | NA | TRBV5-4 | TGTGCCAGCAGCTTGCCGGGGGGTGGCGAGACCCAGTACTTC | CASSLPGGGETQYF
TRBJ1-1 | NA | once | TRBV6-5 | TGTGCCAGCAGTTACTCGCGGTACACTGAAGCTTTCTTT | CASSYSRYTEAFF
TRBJ2-3 | NA | NA | TRBV19 | TGTGCCCCGAAACCCGTTGCAGCGGCGCGGAGCACAGATACGCAGTATTTT | CAPKPVAAARSTDTQYF
TRBJ2-7 | NA | NA | TRBV5-1 | TGCGCCAGCAGTATAAAAGAGTACGAGCAGTACTTC | CASSIKEYEQYF
TRBJ2-1 | TRBD1 | few | TRBV19 | TGTGCCAGTAGTCCGAGACAGGGGAATAAGGAGCAGTTCTTC | CASSPRQGNKEQFF
TRBJ1-4 | NA | once | TRBV7-6 | TGTGCCAGCAGCTACCAGTGGCGGGGAAGTGATGAAAAACTGTTTTTT | CASSYQWRGSDEKLFF
TRBJ1-5 | NA | NA | TRBV19 | TGTGCCAGTAGTATAGAAAGGGGCGGTCAGCCCCAGCATTTT | CASSIERGGQPQHF
TRBJ1-3 | TRBD1 | NA | TRBV19 | TGTGCCAGTAGTCGGACAGGGTTTGGAAACACCATATATTTT | CASSRTGFGNTIYF
TRBJ1-3 | TRBD1 | NA | TRBV7-2 | TGTGCCAGCAGCTTGGAGCAGGGGGGTGGAAACACCATATATTTT | CASSLEQGGGNTIYF
TRBJ1-1 | TRBD1 | NA | TRBV7-6 | TGTGCCAGCAGCCCCGGACAGGGACTGAAAGCTTTCTTT | CASSPGQGLKAFF
TRBJ1-6 | NA | NA | TRBV6-5 | TGTGCCAGCACTCCAGAGGGAGGACGCGGTTCACCCCTCCACTTT | CASTPEGGRGSPLHF
TRBJ1-6 | TRBD1 | many | TRBV5-1 | TGCGCCAGCAAAAGGGACAGTGTTGGCTCACCCCTCCACTTT | CASKRDSVGSPLHF
TRBJ2-5 | NA | NA | TRBV4-1 | TGCGCCAGCACCCAGACTAGTAATGGGGAGACCCAGTACTTC | CASTQTSNGETQYF
TRBJ2-1 | NA | once | TRBV5-8 | TGTGCCAGCAGCTTGGGAAAGGGGCCCTACAATGAGCAGTTCTTC | CASSLGKGPYNEQFF
TRBJ2-3 | NA | NA | TRBV10-2 | TGCGCCAGCAGTGAGTCGGGCGATACGCAGTATTTT | CASSESGDTQYF
TRBJ2-3 | TRBD1 | once | TRBV7-3 | TGTGCCAGCAGCTTATCCCCTAACAGGGGGCGCCTAAAAGAGGGAAGAGATACGCAGTATTTT | CASSLSPNRGRLKEGRDTQYF
TRBJ1-1 | NA | NA | TRBV10-2 | TGCGCCAGCAGTGAGAGGGGCTACACTGAAGCTTTCTTT | CASSERGYTEAFF
TRBJ1-3 | NA | NA | TRBV5-6 | TGTGCCAGCAGCTTCCTCGGGGGGACAGGAAACACCATATATTTT | CASSFLGGTGNTIYF
TRBJ1-1 | TRBD1 | NA | TRBV4-3 | TGCGCCAGCAGCCAAGGAGGGACAGGGTATGCTTTCTTT | CASSQGGTGYAFF
TRBJ1-1 | TRBD1 | NA | TRBV7-8 | TGTGCCAGTTATAGCCGGGACAGGGGATCGGCGAACACTGAAGCTTTCTTT | CASYSRDRGSANTEAFF
TRBJ2-5 | NA | NA | TRBV5-1 | TGCGCCAGCAGCTTCTCGACAGGACAAGAGACCCAGTACTTC | CASSFSTGQETQYF
TRBJ1-2 | NA | NA | TRBV23-1 | TGCGCCAGCAGTCAGAGTCGGGCTTGGAGGGATGGCTACACCTTC | CASSQSRAWRDGYTF
TRBJ1-1 | NA | few | TRBV12-5 | TGTGCTAGTGGTCTCCCGACGACAGGAAAAGCTTTCTTT | CASGLPTTGKAFF
TRBJ2-2 | TRBD1 | NA | TRBV28 | TGTGCCAGCAGTTTATCTTCGGGACAGGGAAACACCGGGGAGCTGTTTTTT | CASSLSSGQGNTGELFF
TRBJ1-2 | TRBD1 | NA | TRBV30 | TGTGCCTGGAGTAGTAGCAGGGGGCCCGGTGGCTACACCTTC | CAWSSSRGPGGYTF
TRBJ1-1 | NA | NA | TRBV7-9 | TGTGCCAGCATCTCTGACAGGTGGAACACTGAAGCTTTCTTT | CASISDRWNTEAFF
TRBJ1-4 | NA | NA | TRBV4-1 | TGCGCCAGCAGCCAAGACTCAACACCAACTAATGAAAAACTGTTTTTT | CASSQDSTPTNEKLFF
TRBJ2-1 | NA | once | TRBV27 | TGTGCCAGCAGTTTTCTAACTAGAAACAATGAGCAGTTCTTC | CASSFLTRNNEQFF
TRBJ1-6 | NA | NA | TRBV5-1 | TGCGCCAGCAGCTTGTCAACAGGGAATTCACCCCTCCACTTT | CASSLSTGNSPLHF
TRBJ2-1 | NA | NA | TRBV28 | TGTGCCAGCAGGGACATCGGGTATGAGCAGTTCTTC | CASRDIGYEQFF
TRBJ1-2 | TRBD1 | few | TRBV28 | TGTGCCAGCAGTTTCGACAGGGCTTGGGGAGATGGCTACACCTTC | CASSFDRAWGDGYTF
TRBJ2-7 | NA | NA | TRBV2 | TGTGCCAGCACTGAGGGGGGGGCTTATGCCGAGCAGTACTTC | CASTEGGAYAEQYF
TRBJ2-6 | NA | once | TRBV3-1/TRBV3-2 | TGTGCCAGCAGCCAAGAATCAGGGTCAATTTTCTCTGGGGCCAACGTCCTGACTTTC | CASSQESGSIFSGANVLTF
TRBJ1-2 | NA | NA | TRBV7-8 | TGTGCCAGCAGCCTACTAACGAGGGGGAACTATGGCTACACCTTC | CASSLLTRGNYGYTF
TRBJ2-1 | TRBD2 | NA | TRBV6-4 | TGTGCCAGCAGTGCAGGAAGCGGGGTTTTTAACAATGAGCAGTTCTTC | CASSAGSGVFNNEQFF
TRBJ1-2 | NA | once | TRBV5-6 | TGTGCCAGCAGCTTATCTGGAGAGCCCTATGGCTACACCTTC | CASSLSGEPYGYTF
TRBJ2-2 | TRBD2 | NA | TRBV11-2 | TGTGCCAGCAGCATCACTAGCGGGGGGATGGCCGGGGAGCTGTTTTTT | CASSITSGGMAGELFF
TRBJ2-4 | TRBD1 | once | TRBV27 | TGTGCCAGCAGGGGACAGAACAACATTCAGTACTTC | CASRGQNNIQYF
TRBJ2-1 | NA | NA | TRBV5-8 | TGTGCCAGCAGCTTGATGGGGCTTGTAGGCAATGAGCAGTTCTTC | CASSLMGLVGNEQFF
TRBJ1-6 | NA | NA | TRBV12-3/TRBV12-4 | TGTGCCAGCAGTTTTAAACCCCTACAGGTCCTCCACTTT | CASSFKPLQVLHF
TRBJ2-5 | TRBD2 | NA | TRBV28 | TGTGCCAGCGGGCGGGGGGGTAGTGAAGAGACCCAGTACTTC | CASGRGGSEETQYF
TRBJ2-5 | NA | NA | TRBV19 | TGTGCCAGTAGTATCGGTAGCCTTGAGACCCAGTACTTC | CASSIGSLETQYF
TRBJ2-7 | TRBD2 | NA | TRBV6-5 | TGTGCCAGCAGCCCCTGGGACGGGGGGGGAGAGCAGTACTTC | CASSPWDGGGEQYF
TRBJ2-4 | NA | NA | TRBV21-1 | TGTGCCAGCAGCAGACGGGATTTTGCGGACATTCAGTACTTC | CASSRRDFADIQYF